The T cell receptor (beta chain) described here comes from a study of shared clonotypes between healthy human individuals. This clone was detected a few times. The repertoire was sequenced with immunoSEQ multiplex PCR; TCRdb's copy has only in-frame clones and lacks some. The data show about 460,000 clones, with 75% to 80% seen just once and 9.5% to 15% held by the top ten. Germline-derived CDR1 and CDR2 are SGHNT and YYREEE (reference sequence). This CDR3 is built from 14 residues. The trim removed 0 bases at V and 5 bases at J, leaving 3 bases unmatched. Source material: PBMCs. This sequence joins TRBV5-4 and TRBJ1-2; 8 positions agree with TRBD1. This clonotype was obtained from a woman in her thirties or forties in good health. Some clones in this sample may be carry-over from other donors' samples. CDR3 sequence (DNA): TGTGCCAGCAGCTTGGGGACAGGGAGGTATGGCTACACCTTC. Protein product: CASSLGTGRYGYTF.